The next 14 T cell receptor delta chains were all read from a single sample in a study of gamma-delta chains in newborns, infants, children. TCRdb reran clone calling via CATT on the reads. Of fewer than 4,500 delta-chain clones listed, roughly 0.6% are singletons. The sequenced material came from blood. Receptor source: a child who was a newborn, infant or young child, either healthy, febrile or measles-vaccinated (not recorded which).

To note about this clone: The translation of this DNA and the TCRdb protein of a much larger clone differ at residue 10, probably owing to a read error; the protein shown here is translated from the DNA. The J gene is TRDJ2, the V gene TRDV2, with D possibly matching TRDD3 (5 bases). The CDR3 is made up of 15 amino acids. The germline gives CDR1 GEAIGNYY, CDR2 EKD. V was cut by 5 bases and J by 7 bases, with 19 bases left in between. For the CDR3, the DNA is TGTGCCTGTGTCCTCAAGGGTGGGGTGATAGCACAACTCTTCTTT. It is translated as CACVLKGGVIAQLFF.

This clone is large within its sample. The sample contains more than one DNA sequence encoding this CDR3. This chain connects TRDV2 to TRDJ2; the match to TRDD3 covers 11 bases. The CDR3 totals 17 residues. With V trimmed by 0 bases and J by 0 bases, 2 bases remained unmatched. Per germline, CDR1 GEAIGNYY and CDR2 EKD. CDR3: CACDTVLGDTLTAQLFF. The DNA of the CDR3 is TGTGCCTGTGACACCGTACTGGGGGATACTTTGACAGCACAACTCTTCTTT.

This clone has a handful of counts. TCRdb attributes to this sequence the protein of a much larger clone, which differs from the DNA translation at residue 13; a read error is likely, and the protein displayed is translated from the DNA. The rearrangement joins TRDV2 to TRDJ2; TRDD3 aligns across 13 bases. The CDR3 runs 18 residues. The ends lost 0 bases at V and 6 bases at J; junction bases unmatched: 9. Germline V gene data show CDR1 as GEAIGNYY and CDR2 as EKD. This CDR3 reads CACDTILGDTPKAAQLFF. As DNA, the CDR3 is TGTGCCTGTGACACCATACTGGGGGATACGCCCAAGGCAGCACAACTCTTCTTT.

This clone has more than one count but fewer than ten. The TCRdb protein comes from a much larger clone and disagrees with this DNA's translation at residue 8, likely due to a read error; the protein given here is derived from the DNA. The chain couples TRDV2 to TRDJ3; D might be TRDD3 (5 bases). Trimming shortened V by 1 base and J by 3 bases, and 9 bases separated the two germline ends. Per germline, CDR1 GEAIGNYY and CDR2 EKD. CDR3 length equals 16 residues. The CDR3 protein is CACDTVDNWDTRQMFF. The CDR3 DNA sequence: TGTGCCTGTGACACGGTGGATAACTGGGACACCCGACAGATGTTTTTC.

On this clone itself: Since a far larger clone is one base different, this is likely a read error. Other DNA variants within this sample encode the same CDR3. This chain links TRDV2 with TRDJ1; the match to TRDD3 covers 13 bases. The CDR3 has 15 residues. The germline V gene has CDR1 GEAIGNYY and CDR2 EKD. Trimming took 7 bases from V and 1 from J; bases not matched to a gene: 5. In nucleotides, the CDR3 is TGTGCCTGCGACTACTGGGGGATACGCACCGATAAACTCATCTTT. Its protein is CACDYWGIRTDKLIF.

On this clone: One end of the junction is discordant with germline, which a read error may explain. The V call is TRDV2, the J call TRDJ3; the D gene is possibly TRDD3 (5 bases). This CDR3 region has 20 residues. The germline V gene encodes CDR1 GEAIGNYY and CDR2 EKD. CDR3 amino acids: CARDTLGGYPSSWDTRQMFF. Written as DNA, the CDR3 is TGTGCCCGTGACACGCTCGGGGGGTACCCGAGCTCCTGGGACACCCGACAGATGTTTTTC.

In its sample, this clone was seen a few times. A far bigger clonotype differs at one base, so this is likely a read error. Other DNA sequences of this sample code for an identical CDR3. The chain is built from TRDV2 and TRDJ2, with 12 bases fitting TRDD3. Germline assignment: CDR1 GEAIGNYY and CDR2 EKD. This CDR3 comprises 18 residues. The CDR3 DNA sequence: TGTGCCTGTGACGAGTACTGGGGGATACCAACTTTGACAGCGCAACTCTTCTTT. This gives the protein CACDEYWGIPTLTAQLFF.

About this clone: The protein recorded in TCRdb matches a much larger clone and deviates from this DNA's translation at residue 3, suggesting a read error; the protein here is obtained by translating the DNA. V and J are TRDV2 and TRDJ3, with D perhaps TRDD3 (6 bases). The germline gives CDR1 GEAIGNYY, CDR2 EKD. There are 20 residues in the CDR3. CDR3 sequence: CARDTVGLGHSSWDTRQMFF. The CDR3 nucleotides read TGTGCCCGTGACACGGTTGGGCTGGGGCACAGCTCCTGGGACACCCGACAGATGTTTTTC.

In its sample, this clone was seen a few times. A far more abundant clone sits one base away, making this likely a read error. This sample includes further DNA sequences coding for the same CDR3. The rearrangement uses TRDV2 and TRDJ3; 9 nucleotides agree with TRDD3. The CDR3 contains 19 residues. Germline V lookup: CDR1 GEAIGNYY, CDR2 EKD. DNA for the CDR3: TGTGCCTGTGACACCTTGGGGATACGTAGCTCCTGGGACACCCGGCAGATGTTTTTC. Its translation: CACDTLGIRSSWDTRQMFF.

This clone was detected a few times. Other DNA sequences in this sample translate to the same CDR3. The chain employs TRAV29/DV5 and TRDJ2; 8 bases fit TRDD3. Germline CDR1 NSMFDY, CDR2 ISSIKDK. After removal of 4 bases from V and 1 base from J, the junction contained 12 bases not matched to a gene. The CDR3 runs 17 residues. CDR3: CAAQLLGANRLTAQLFF. In nucleotides, the CDR3 is TGTGCAGCACAACTACTGGGGGCCAACCGTTTGACAGCACAACTCTTCTTT.

This clone has just a few counts. This likely reflects a read error, since a far larger clone is one base away. The sample has other DNA sequences that encode this CDR3 too. This chain links TRDV2 with TRDJ3, with no clear D. V was trimmed by 4 bases and J by 0 bases, leaving 12 bases between them. From germline, CDR1 is GEAIGNYY and CDR2 EKD. This CDR3 spans 17 amino acids. Here the CDR3 DNA reads TGTGCCTGTGATGCTGTACCCCCCTCCTGGGACACCCGACAGATGTTTTTC. Translated, it gives CACDAVPPSWDTRQMFF.

About this clone itself: Given a much more abundant clone one base away, this may be a read error. CDR3 sequence: CACDTGGYPWDTRQMFF. CDR3 in DNA: TGTGCCTGTGATACTGGGGGATACCCCTGGGACACCCGACAGATGTTTTTC. This chain connects TRDV2 to TRDJ3, with 12 bases that match TRDD3. CDR3 length: 17 residues. Germline values: CDR1 GEAIGNYY, CDR2 EKD. J was trimmed by 2 bases and V by 4 bases; bases with no gene match: 2.

Relative to its sample, this clone is medium-sized. This likely reflects a read error, since a far larger clone is one base away. V gene TRDV2 combines with J gene TRDJ1, with a possible D match to TRDD3 (6 bases). This CDR3 comprises 14 residues. CDR1 GEAIGNYY and CDR2 EKD come from the germline V gene. Here the CDR3 DNA reads TGTGCCTGTGGCACCTGGGGATACACCGATAAACTCATCTTT. Its protein product is CACGTWGYTDKLIF.

On this clone: For this DNA, TCRdb reports the protein of a much larger clone, which diverges at residue 11, most likely from a read error; the protein presented here is translated directly from the DNA. The chain carries TRDV3 and TRDJ3; 9 bases are a match to TRDD3. Germline lookup yields CDR1 TVYSNPD and CDR2 GDNSRS (reference sequence). This CDR3 has 18 residues. Here the CDR3 DNA reads TGTGCCTTTAGGTCCGACTGGGGGAGCTCCCGGGACACCCGACAGATGTTTTTC. This codes for CAFRSDWGSSRDTRQMFF.